This is a list of T cell receptor beta chains from one sample in a study of blood T cell repertoires in COVID-19. Sequencing was performed with immunoSEQ multiplex PCR; in TCRdb, only in-frame clones are kept and a portion is missing. This sample has about 21,000 clones; more than 85% occur once, and the top ten carry around 18%. Sequenced: peripheral blood. All receptors derive from a man between 65 and 80 years old with active COVID-19. Both conserved end residues are part of each CDR3. The D gene is left open where the match is weak.

v_call,d_call,j_call,cdr3_nt,cdr3_aa
TRBV19,NA,TRBJ2-4,TGTGCCAGTAGTGCCCTTCAGCGGGTGGGGAACATTCAGTACTTC,CASSALQRVGNIQYF
TRBV30,TRBD1,TRBJ2-7,TGTGCCTGGAGTGCCGGGACAGTACCCTACGAGCAGTACTTC,CAWSAGTVPYEQYF
TRBV6-5,NA,TRBJ2-3,TGTGCCAGCAGTTCACCCCCGACAGTAACGCAGTATTTT,CASSSPPTVTQYF
TRBV5-1,NA,TRBJ2-1,TGCGCCAGCCAGGAGGCCCCGAAGGACAATGAGCAGTTCTTC,CASQEAPKDNEQFF
TRBV6-2/TRBV6-3,NA,TRBJ2-2,TGTGCCAGCAGTCCCCCCGAGACAGGGAACACCGGGGAGCTGTTTTTT,CASSPPETGNTGELFF
TRBV5-1,TRBD2,TRBJ2-1,TGCGCCAGCAGCTCCGGGGGGGCCCGGTGGGGTGAGCAGTTCTTC,CASSSGGARWGEQFF
TRBV6-5,NA,TRBJ1-2,TGTGCCAGCAGTTACCAGTACAACTATGGCTACACCTTC,CASSYQYNYGYTF
TRBV10-3,TRBD2,TRBJ2-4,TGTGCCATCAGCCCGGACAAAGCGGGAGGAGTGTACTTC,CAISPDKAGGVYF
TRBV11-3,NA,TRBJ2-2,TGTGCCAGTAGTCGAGAGCTTGGCACCGGGGAGCTGTTTTTT,CASSRELGTGELFF
TRBV5-1,TRBD1,TRBJ1-1,TGCGCCAGCAGCTTGGCGCAGGGGGCGTTGACTGAAGCTTTCTTT,CASSLAQGALTEAFF
TRBV28,NA,TRBJ2-7,TGTGCCAGCACTAAACCGGGTGATTTCGCCTACGAGCAGTACTTC,CASTKPGDFAYEQYF